Described below is a single T cell receptor beta chain sequence and its context. Its antigen remains unidentified. The PCR had 60 Vbeta and 13 Jbeta primers. Method: immunoSEQ multiplex PCR; TCRdb's copy keeps in-frame clones and lacks some. Of roughly 120,000 clones detected, approximately 9.4% appear once; the ten largest clones hold 2.5% to 3.5%. The sample is drawn from a study of cytomegalovirus exposure and HLA in healthy donors. CDR3 size: 15 residues. The germline V gene has CDR1 SGHDT and CDR2 YYEEEE. V gave up 0 bases and J gave up 9 bases; unmatched junction bases: 6. Study-wide findings and caveats: Earlier analysis yielded a pattern in which most TCR beta V segments were productive about 87% or about 30% of the time. Later work associated fewer than 20,000 TCR beta sequences with HLA alleles at 0.05 false discovery rate. The authors enumerated over 150 TCR beta chains as linked to cytomegalovirus.

At the time of sampling, donors were nominally healthy, though unrecorded immune exposures were likely. The receptor comes from a man aged 30 to 39 in good health and CMV-seronegative. Sample: PBMCs. V usage is TRBV5-6 and J usage is TRBJ1-6; TRBD1 aligns across 7 bases. DNA of the CDR3: TGTGCCAGCAGCTTGGGGGTCAGGGGGGTTTCACCCCTCCACTTT. Translation: CASSLGVRGVSPLHF.